A selection of T cell receptor beta chains follows, all from one sample in a study of blood T cells in healthy people across ages. MiXCR, run by TCRdb on the 5' RACE reads, gives a single entry per CDR3 protein. The sample carries more than 700,000 distinct CDR3 sequences, about 48% recorded once. The sample was blood. These receptors were collected from a man aged 80 or over in good health. Both conserved end residues are part of each CDR3. The D gene is left open where the match is weak. Rows may omit the clone size; those that give it use once, few, many or a size class.

d_call	v_call	j_call	clone_size	cdr3_aa	cdr3_nt
-	TRBV7-9	TRBJ1-1	-	CASSNQDTEAFF	TGTGCCAGCAGCAACCAGGACACTGAAGCTTTCTTT
-	TRBV19	TRBJ2-1	-	CASSESGEAYNEQFF	TGTGCCAGTAGCGAATCAGGGGAAGCCTACAATGAGCAGTTCTTC
-	TRBV2	TRBJ1-4	-	CASSGVRDVFF	TGTGCCAGCAGTGGGGTCCGGGACGTGTTTTTT
TRBD1	TRBV2	TRBJ2-5	-	CASSEARTGGQETQYF	TGTGCCAGCAGTGAAGCGCGGACAGGGGGCCAAGAGACCCAGTACTTC
-	TRBV5-1	TRBJ1-1	few	CASSLAVGLNTEAFF	TGCGCCAGCAGCTTGGCCGTGGGCTTGAACACTGAAGCTTTCTTT
-	TRBV29-1	TRBJ2-2	-	CSVVGGGPLTGELFF	TGCAGCGTTGTGGGGGGGGGCCCCCTCACCGGGGAGCTGTTTTTT
-	TRBV7-9	TRBJ2-7	-	CASSRTAGLSSYEQYF	TGTGCCAGCAGCCGGACAGCTGGACTTAGCTCCTACGAGCAGTACTTC
-	TRBV29-1	TRBJ2-5	few	CSVFHKGETQYF	TGCAGCGTCTTTCATAAGGGAGAGACCCAGTACTTC
TRBD1	TRBV5-1	TRBJ2-5	few	CASSWAGTGGETQYF	TGCGCCAGCAGCTGGGCCGGGACAGGAGGAGAGACCCAGTACTTC
TRBD2	TRBV27	TRBJ2-5	-	CASSLRTSVETQYF	TGTGCCAGCAGTCTCAGGACTAGCGTAGAGACCCAGTACTTC
-	TRBV7-2	TRBJ2-4	few	CASSRTLGTQNIQYF	TGTGCCAGCAGCCGTACACTAGGGACGCAAAACATTCAGTACTTC
TRBD1	TRBV29-1	TRBJ1-2	-	CSVGGQGYGYTF	TGCAGCGTGGGCGGACAGGGTTATGGCTACACCTTC
TRBD1	TRBV6-5	TRBJ1-1	-	CASSVLQGVAEAFF	TGTGCCAGCAGCGTGTTGCAGGGGGTAGCTGAAGCTTTCTTT
-	TRBV2	TRBJ1-5	few	CASRRTENGNQPQHF	TGTGCCAGCAGAAGGACGGAAAACGGCAATCAGCCCCAGCATTTT
-	TRBV29-1	TRBJ2-1	few	CSSQRETYNEQFF	TGCAGCAGTCAACGGGAGACGTACAATGAGCAGTTCTTC
-	TRBV9	TRBJ2-5	few	CASSVGQAPTETQYF	TGTGCCAGCAGCGTAGGCCAGGCCCCGACAGAGACCCAGTACTTC
TRBD2	TRBV4-2	TRBJ2-2	once	CASSQETSGANTGELFF	TGTGCCAGCAGCCAAGAGACTAGCGGAGCGAACACCGGGGAGCTGTTTTTT
TRBD1	TRBV29-1	TRBJ1-2	few	CSVEAAGTGLYGYTF	TGCAGCGTTGAGGCAGCCGGGACAGGGCTCTATGGCTACACCTTC
TRBD2	TRBV28	TRBJ2-5	-	CASSRPSGPQETQYF	TGTGCCAGCAGTCGCCCTAGCGGGCCCCAAGAGACCCAGTACTTC
-	TRBV20-1	TRBJ2-5	-	CSAVERRPEETQYF	TGCAGTGCTGTGGAACGTCGCCCTGAAGAGACCCAGTACTTC